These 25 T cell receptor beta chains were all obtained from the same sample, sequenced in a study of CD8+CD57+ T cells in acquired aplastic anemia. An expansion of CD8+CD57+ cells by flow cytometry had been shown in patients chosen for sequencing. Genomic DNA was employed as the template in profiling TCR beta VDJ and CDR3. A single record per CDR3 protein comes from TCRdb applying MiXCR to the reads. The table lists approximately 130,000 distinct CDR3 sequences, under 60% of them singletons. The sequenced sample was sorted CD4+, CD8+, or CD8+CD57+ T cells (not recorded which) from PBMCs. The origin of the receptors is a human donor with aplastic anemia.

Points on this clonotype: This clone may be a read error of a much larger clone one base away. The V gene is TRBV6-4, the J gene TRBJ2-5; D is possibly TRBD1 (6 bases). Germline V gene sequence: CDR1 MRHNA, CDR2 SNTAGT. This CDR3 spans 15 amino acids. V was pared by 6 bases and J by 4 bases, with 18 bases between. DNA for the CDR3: TGTGCCAGCAGCCAGGGGAGACAGAGGGCAGAGACCCAGTACTTC. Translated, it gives CASSQGRQRAETQYF.

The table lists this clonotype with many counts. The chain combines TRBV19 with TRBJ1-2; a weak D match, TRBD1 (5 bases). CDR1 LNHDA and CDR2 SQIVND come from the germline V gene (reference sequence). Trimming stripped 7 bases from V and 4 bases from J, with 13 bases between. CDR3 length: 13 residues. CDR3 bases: TGTGCCAGTACCCTGACAGCTTCCTATGGCTACACCTTC. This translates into CASTLTASYGYTF.

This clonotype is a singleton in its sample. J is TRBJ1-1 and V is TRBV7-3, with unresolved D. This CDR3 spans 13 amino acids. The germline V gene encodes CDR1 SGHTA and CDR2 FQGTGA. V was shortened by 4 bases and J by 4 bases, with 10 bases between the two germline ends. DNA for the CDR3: TGTGCCAGCAGCTCTACCGGGTCCACTGAAGCTTTCTTT. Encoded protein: CASSSTGSTEAFF.

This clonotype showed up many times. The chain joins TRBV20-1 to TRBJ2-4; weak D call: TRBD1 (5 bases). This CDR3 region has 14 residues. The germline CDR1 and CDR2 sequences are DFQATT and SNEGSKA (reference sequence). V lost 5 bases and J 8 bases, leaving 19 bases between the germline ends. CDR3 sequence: CSASISGAGYIQYF. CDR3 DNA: TGCAGTGCTTCGATAAGTGGGGCTGGGTACATTCAGTACTTC.

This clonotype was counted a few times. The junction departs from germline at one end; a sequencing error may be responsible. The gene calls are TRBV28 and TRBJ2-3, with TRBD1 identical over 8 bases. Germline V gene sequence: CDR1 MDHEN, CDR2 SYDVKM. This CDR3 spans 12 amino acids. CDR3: CASSLPGQEGPF. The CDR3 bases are TGTGCCAGCAGTTTACCGGGACAGGAAGGGCCTTTT.

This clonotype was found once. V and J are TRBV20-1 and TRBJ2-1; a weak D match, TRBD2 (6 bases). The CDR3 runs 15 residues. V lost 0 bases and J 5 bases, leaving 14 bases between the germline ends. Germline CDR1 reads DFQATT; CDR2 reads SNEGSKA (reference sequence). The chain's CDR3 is CSARDVSGLNNEQFF. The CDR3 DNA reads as TGCAGTGCTAGAGATGTAAGCGGGTTGAACAATGAGCAGTTCTTC.

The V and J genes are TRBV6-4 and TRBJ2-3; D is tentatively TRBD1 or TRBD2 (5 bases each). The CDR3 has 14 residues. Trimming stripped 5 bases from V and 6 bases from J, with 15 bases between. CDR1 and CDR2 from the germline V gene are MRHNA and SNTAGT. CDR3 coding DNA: TGTGCCAGCAGTATGACCCGAGGGGCCGATACGCAGTATTTT. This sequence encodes CASSMTRGADTQYF.

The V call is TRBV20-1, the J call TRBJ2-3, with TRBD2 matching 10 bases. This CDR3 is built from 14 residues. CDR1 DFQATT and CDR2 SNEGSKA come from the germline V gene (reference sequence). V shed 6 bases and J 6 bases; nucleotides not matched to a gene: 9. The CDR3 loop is CSAAVTSGADTQYF. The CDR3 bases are TGCAGTGCAGCTGTCACTAGCGGGGCCGATACGCAGTATTTT.

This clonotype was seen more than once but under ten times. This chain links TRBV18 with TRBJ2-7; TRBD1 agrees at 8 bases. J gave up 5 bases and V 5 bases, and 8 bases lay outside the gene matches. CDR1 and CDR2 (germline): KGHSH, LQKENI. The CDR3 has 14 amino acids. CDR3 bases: TGTGCCAGCTCATTATCGGACAGGGCAGACGAGCAGTACTTC. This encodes CASSLSDRADEQYF.

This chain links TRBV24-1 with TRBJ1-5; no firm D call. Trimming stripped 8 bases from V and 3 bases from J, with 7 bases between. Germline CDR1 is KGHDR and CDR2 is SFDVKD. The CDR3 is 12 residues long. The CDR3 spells CATTGTNQPQHF. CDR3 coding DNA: TGTGCCACCACCGGCACCAATCAGCCCCAGCATTTT.

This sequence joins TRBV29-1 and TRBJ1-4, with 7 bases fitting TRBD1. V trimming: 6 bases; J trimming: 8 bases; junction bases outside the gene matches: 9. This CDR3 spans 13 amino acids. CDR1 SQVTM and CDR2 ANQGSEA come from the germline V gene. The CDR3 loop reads CSVVTGSGEKLFF. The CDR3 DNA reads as TGCAGCGTCGTGACAGGGTCCGGGGAAAAACTGTTTTTT. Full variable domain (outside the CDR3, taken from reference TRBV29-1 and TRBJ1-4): SAVISQKPSRDICQRGTSLTIQCQVDSQVTMMFWYRQQPGQSLTLIATANQGSEATYESGFVIDKFPISRPNLTFSTLTVSNMSPEDSSIYLCSVVTGSGEKLFFGSGTQLSVL.

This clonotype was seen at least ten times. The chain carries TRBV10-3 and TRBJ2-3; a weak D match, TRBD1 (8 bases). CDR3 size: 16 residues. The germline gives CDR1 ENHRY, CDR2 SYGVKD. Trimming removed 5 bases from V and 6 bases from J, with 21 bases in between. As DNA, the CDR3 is TGTGCCATCAGTAGCGACAGGGGAGGGAAGCTTGATACGCAGTATTTT. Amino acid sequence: CAISSDRGGKLDTQYF.

CDR3 coding DNA: TGTGCCATCAGCGCCGGGACAGGTTACGGGGAGTACTTC. Translation: CAISAGTGYGEYF. The chain combines TRBV10-3 with TRBJ2-7, with 8 bases matching TRBD1. The CDR3 has 13 amino acids. Per germline, CDR1 ENHRY and CDR2 SYGVKD. The junction had 12 bases not matched to a gene; V was cut back by 6 bases and J by 11 bases.

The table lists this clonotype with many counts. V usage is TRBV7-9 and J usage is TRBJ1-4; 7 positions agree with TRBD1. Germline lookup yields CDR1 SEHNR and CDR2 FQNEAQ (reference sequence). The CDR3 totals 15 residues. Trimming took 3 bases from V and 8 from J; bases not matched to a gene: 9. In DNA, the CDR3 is TGTGCCAGCAGCTTCCCCGACAGGGAGAGGGAAAAACTGTTTTTT. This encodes CASSFPDREREKLFF.

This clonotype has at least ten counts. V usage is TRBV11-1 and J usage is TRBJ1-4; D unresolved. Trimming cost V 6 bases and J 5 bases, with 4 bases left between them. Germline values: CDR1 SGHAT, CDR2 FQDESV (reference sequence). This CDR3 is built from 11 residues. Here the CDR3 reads CASSFNEKLFF. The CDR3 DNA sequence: TGTGCCAGCAGTTTCAATGAAAAACTGTTTTTT.

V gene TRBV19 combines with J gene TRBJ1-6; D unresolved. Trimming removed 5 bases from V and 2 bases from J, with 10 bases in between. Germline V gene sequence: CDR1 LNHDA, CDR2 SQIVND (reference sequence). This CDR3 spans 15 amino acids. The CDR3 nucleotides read TGTGCCAGTAGTTTCACAGAAACCTATAATTCACCCCTCCACTTT. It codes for CASSFTETYNSPLHF.

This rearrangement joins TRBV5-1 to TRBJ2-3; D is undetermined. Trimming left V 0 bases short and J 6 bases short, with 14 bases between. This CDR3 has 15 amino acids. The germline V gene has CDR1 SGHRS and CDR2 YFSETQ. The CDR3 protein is CASSLARPPRDTQYF. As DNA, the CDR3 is TGCGCCAGCAGCTTGGCGAGGCCCCCACGGGATACGCAGTATTTT.

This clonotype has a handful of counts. The CDR3 loop is CASSLDRKYGYTF. The CDR3 DNA reads as TGTGCCAGCAGCTTAGACAGAAAGTATGGCTACACCTTC. The chain has TRBV7-2 and TRBJ1-2; D remains unclear. Germline V gene lookup returns CDR1 SGHTA and CDR2 FQGNSA. Trimming left V 1 base short and J 5 bases short, with 8 bases between. The CDR3 runs 13 residues.

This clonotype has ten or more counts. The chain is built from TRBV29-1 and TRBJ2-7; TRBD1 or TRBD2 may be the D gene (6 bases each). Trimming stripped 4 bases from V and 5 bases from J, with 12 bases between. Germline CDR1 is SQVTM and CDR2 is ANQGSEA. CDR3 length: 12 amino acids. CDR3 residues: CSVVQRGHEQYF. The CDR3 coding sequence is TGCAGCGTTGTTCAACGGGGGCACGAGCAGTACTTC.

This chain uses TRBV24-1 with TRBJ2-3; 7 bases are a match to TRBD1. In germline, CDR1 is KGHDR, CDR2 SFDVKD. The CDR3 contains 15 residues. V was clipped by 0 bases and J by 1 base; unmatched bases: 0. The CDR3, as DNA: TGTGCCACCAGTGATTTGGGGACAGGCACAGATACGCAGTATTTT. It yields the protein CATSDLGTGTDTQYF.

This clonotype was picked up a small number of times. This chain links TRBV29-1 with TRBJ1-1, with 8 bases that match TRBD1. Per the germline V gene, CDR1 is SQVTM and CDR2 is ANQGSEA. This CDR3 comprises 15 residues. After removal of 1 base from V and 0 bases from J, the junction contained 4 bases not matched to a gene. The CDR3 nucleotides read TGCAGCGTTGAAGGGGGGGGACAGGTGAACACTGAAGCTTTCTTT. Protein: CSVEGGGQVNTEAFF.

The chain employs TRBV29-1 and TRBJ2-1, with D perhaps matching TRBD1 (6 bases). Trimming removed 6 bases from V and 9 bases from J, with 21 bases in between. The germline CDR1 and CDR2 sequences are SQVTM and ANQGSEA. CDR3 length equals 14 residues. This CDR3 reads CSVSSGGLVGEQFF. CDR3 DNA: TGCAGCGTGTCTAGTGGGGGCCTTGTGGGTGAGCAGTTCTTC.

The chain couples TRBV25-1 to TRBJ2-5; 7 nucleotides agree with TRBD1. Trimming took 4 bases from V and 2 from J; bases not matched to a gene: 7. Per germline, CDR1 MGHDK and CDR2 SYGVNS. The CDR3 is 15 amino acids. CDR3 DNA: TGTGCCAGCAGTGGGGGTCCAGGGGGACAAGAGACCCAGTACTTC. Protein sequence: CASSGGPGGQETQYF.

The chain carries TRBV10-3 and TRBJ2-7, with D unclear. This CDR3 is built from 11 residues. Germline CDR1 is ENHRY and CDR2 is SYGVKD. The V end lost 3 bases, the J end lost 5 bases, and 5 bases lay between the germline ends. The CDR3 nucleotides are TGTGCCATCAGTGACCGAGACGAGCAGTACTTC. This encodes CAISDRDEQYF.

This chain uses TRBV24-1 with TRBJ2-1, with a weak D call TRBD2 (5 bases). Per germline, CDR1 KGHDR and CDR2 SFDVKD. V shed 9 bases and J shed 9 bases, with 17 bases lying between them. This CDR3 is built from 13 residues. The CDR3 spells CATSGPRGGEQFF. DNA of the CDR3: TGTGCCACCTCGGGTCCCCGCGGAGGTGAGCAGTTCTTC.